This T cell receptor (beta chain) was sequenced for a study of neurological immune-mediated disorders. MiXCR, applied by TCRdb to the 5' RACE reads, yields one record per CDR3 protein. The sample holds 45,000 to 55,000 distinct CDR3 sequences, about 3% seen once. Trimming shortened V by 0 bases and J by 3 bases, and 12 bases separated the two germline ends. Per the germline V gene, CDR1 is SGHRS and CDR2 is YFSETQ. This CDR3 has 15 residues. This clonotype was observed many times. The sequence was collected from a man aged 35-49 years with multiple sclerosis. The source material was PBMCs. The chain carries TRBV5-1 and TRBJ1-1, with D possibly matching TRBD1 (6 bases). As DNA, the CDR3 is TGCGCCAGCAGCTTGGTCCCCGACAGGCACACTGAAGCTTTCTTT. Residues: CASSLVPDRHTEAFF.